These T cell receptor beta chains were read from a single sample in a study of cytotoxic CD8 clonotypes in ibrutinib-treated CLL. Assay: immunoSEQ multiplex PCR; the TCRdb copy retains only in-frame clones and omits some. The repertoire consists of 300,000 or so clones, with roughly 71% occurring once and the leading ten covering roughly 6.8%. Source: PBMCs, taken after 36 months of ibrutinib treatment. These receptors all stem from a human donor with chronic lymphocytic leukemia. Both conserved end residues are part of each CDR3. D genes are given only for firm matches. Only part of the rows carry a size: once, few, many, or a class if the clone is expanded.

d_gene	abundance	v_gene	j_gene	CDR3nt	CDR3aa
TRBD2	-	TRBV6-5	TRBJ2-5	TGTGCCAGCAGTTACGGGACTAGCGGGTTGGAGACCCAGTACTTC	CASSYGTSGLETQYF
TRBD2	-	TRBV2	TRBJ2-5	TGTGCCAGCAGTGCTAGCGGGAGCTGGGAGACCCAGTACTTC	CASSASGSWETQYF
TRBD2	-	TRBV5-4	TRBJ2-3	TGTGCCAGCAGCGGCCGTCCACTAGCGGGAGTTGAGTATTTT	CASSGRPLAGVEYF
-	-	TRBV9	TRBJ2-2	TGTGCCAGCAGCTGGGACTCGTTCGCGAACACCGGGGAGCTGTTTTTT	CASSWDSFANTGELFF
-	-	TRBV7-2	TRBJ2-3	TGTGCCAGCAGCCCAGGTGGCCCCAGGGCAGATACGCAGTATTTT	CASSPGGPRADTQYF
-	many	TRBV9	TRBJ1-3	TGTGCCAGCAGCCCACGTGAGGGAATGGGTGGAAACACCATATATTTT	CASSPREGMGGNTIYF
TRBD2	-	TRBV4-1	TRBJ2-7	TGCGCCAGCAGCCAAGGGACTAGCGGGGCCAACGAGCAGTACTTC	CASSQGTSGANEQYF
-	once	TRBV6-5	TRBJ2-1	TGTGCCACCACGGGCTCCTACAATGAGCAGTTCTTC	CATTGSYNEQFF
-	-	TRBV2	TRBJ1-6	TGTGCCAGCAGTTCTGACACGGAAAATTCACCCCTCCACTTT	CASSSDTENSPLHF
TRBD1	-	TRBV2	TRBJ2-3	TGTGCCAGCAGTGTAGGACAGGATGGGAGCACAGATACGCAGTATTTT	CASSVGQDGSTDTQYF
TRBD2	-	TRBV14	TRBJ2-7	TGTGCCAGCAGCCAACCAGGGACTAGCGGCCACGAGCAGTACTTC	CASSQPGTSGHEQYF
-	-	TRBV5-4	TRBJ2-1	TGTGCCAGCAGCGGGACACCGACTAGCTTTGAGCAGTTCTTC	CASSGTPTSFEQFF
-	few	TRBV5-3	TRBJ2-3	TGTGCCAGAAGCTTTATCAGTGACGTTATTGCTAGCACAGATACGCAGTATTTT	CARSFISDVIASTDTQYF
TRBD1	-	TRBV7-9	TRBJ1-2	TGTGCCAGCAGCTTAGAGGGACAGGGGGTTGTCTATGGCTACACCTTC	CASSLEGQGVVYGYTF
-	-	TRBV10-3	TRBJ1-5	TGTGCCATCAGGGCCTATCAGCCCCAGCATTTT	CAIRAYQPQHF
-	-	TRBV6-1	TRBJ2-7	TGTGCCTCAGGGGACGGGTTATCCTACGAGCAGTACTTC	CASGDGLSYEQYF
-	-	TRBV4-1	TRBJ2-1	TGCGCCAGCAGCCAAAAACAGGGAGATGGGGACAATGAGCAGTTCTTC	CASSQKQGDGDNEQFF
TRBD2	-	TRBV9	TRBJ2-7	TGTGCCAGCAGCGTAGGACTAGCGGGAGTACGGCAGTACTTC	CASSVGLAGVRQYF
-	-	TRBV19	TRBJ2-1	TGTGCCAGTAGTCCGAGGGCCAAAAACTACAATGAGCAGTTCTTC	CASSPRAKNYNEQFF
TRBD1	-	TRBV5-1	TRBJ1-1	TGCGCCAGCAGCGAGGGACAGGCCCCGCTTGTGAACACTGAAGCTTTCTTT	CASSEGQAPLVNTEAFF
TRBD1	few	TRBV5-1	TRBJ1-2	TGCGCCAGCAGCTTTCGTCCCGGGACAGGGACCTATGGCTACACCTTC	CASSFRPGTGTYGYTF
TRBD2	once	TRBV10-2	TRBJ2-3	TGCGCCAGCAGTGAGAGGGGTAGCGGGGGGGTCACAGATACGCAGTATTTT	CASSERGSGGVTDTQYF
-	-	TRBV5-1	TRBJ2-7	TGCGCCAGCAGCGCACAGGCATACGAGCAGTACTTC	CASSAQAYEQYF
-	-	TRBV25-1	TRBJ2-2	TGTGCCAGCAGTGAAACCCGGCCCGGCCTCAACACCGGGGAGCTGTTTTTT	CASSETRPGLNTGELFF
TRBD1	-	TRBV19	TRBJ2-1	TGTGCCAGTAGTATCGAGGGGACAGGGGTGAATGAGCAGTTCTTC	CASSIEGTGVNEQFF
-	-	TRBV27	TRBJ2-5	TGTGCCAGCAGTTTCCCGGCGAAGGAAGGGACCCAGTACTTC	CASSFPAKEGTQYF
-	-	TRBV9	TRBJ2-5	TGTGCCAGCAGCCCTTTCAGCGGGGAGACCCAGTACTTC	CASSPFSGETQYF
-	-	TRBV4-3	TRBJ2-2	TGCGCCAGCAGCCCAGAGCCTGGAGGGTACACCGGGGAGCTGTTTTTT	CASSPEPGGYTGELFF
-	-	TRBV5-5	TRBJ1-1	TGTGCCAGCAGCTTTGGGGCGTTGGGCACTGAAGCTTTCTTT	CASSFGALGTEAFF
-	-	TRBV6-6	TRBJ2-7	TGTGCCAGCAGTGCCGCGGACGGGTACGAGCAGTACTTC	CASSAADGYEQYF
-	-	TRBV6-4	TRBJ2-5	TGTGCCAGCAGTGACTTAACAGGGCGCCCGTACTTC	CASSDLTGRPYF
TRBD2	-	TRBV9	TRBJ2-7	TGTGCCAGCAGCGTTACTCCCATAGCGGGAGGGCCCCCAGGCGAGCAGTACTTC	CASSVTPIAGGPPGEQYF
-	once	TRBV6-6	TRBJ2-3	TGTGCCAGCAGTTACCGAGATACGCAGTATTTT	CASSYRDTQYF
-	-	TRBV6-1	TRBJ2-7	TGTGCCAGCAGTGAAGGTGGATCCTACGAGCAGTACTTC	CASSEGGSYEQYF
TRBD2	few	TRBV27	TRBJ2-1	TGTGCCAGCATGCTAGCGGCCTACAATGAGCAGTTCTTC	CASMLAAYNEQFF
-	few	TRBV7-8	TRBJ2-7	TGTGCCAGCAGCCCCCTCGATAACTTTCTCGAGCAGTACTTC	CASSPLDNFLEQYF
-	few	TRBV18	TRBJ2-3	TGTGCCAGCTCACCACTCGACGGGGCCGGAGAGTATTTT	CASSPLDGAGEYF
-	few	TRBV6-5	TRBJ1-5	TGTGCCAGCTTGGGGGATCAGCCCCAGCATTTT	CASLGDQPQHF
-	-	TRBV5-1	TRBJ2-1	TGCGCCAGCAGCCCCCAACAGGGTTTGGGCATGGAGCAGTTCTTC	CASSPQQGLGMEQFF
-	few	TRBV10-2	TRBJ2-1	TGCGCCAGCAGTGAGTCTCCGGGGCTGGGCGATGAGCAGTTCTTC	CASSESPGLGDEQFF
TRBD2	-	TRBV19	TRBJ2-3	TGTGCCAGTAGTATGACTAGCGGGAGCCATACGCAGTATTTT	CASSMTSGSHTQYF
TRBD2	-	TRBV7-8	TRBJ2-1	TGTGCCAGCAGCTTAAACGGGGAGGGGAACGATCCCTACAATGAGCAGTTCTTC	CASSLNGEGNDPYNEQFF
TRBD1	-	TRBV11-2	TRBJ2-3	TGTGCCAGCAGCTTAAGGGGACAGCCCATTAATACGCAGTATTTT	CASSLRGQPINTQYF
-	-	TRBV19	TRBJ2-3	TGTGCCAGTAGACATCGCGGGGCAGATACGCAGTATTTT	CASRHRGADTQYF
TRBD2	-	TRBV7-9	TRBJ2-5	TGTGCCAGCAGCAGAACTAGCGGGGTCCAAGAGACCCAGTACTTC	CASSRTSGVQETQYF
-	few	TRBV11-2	TRBJ2-7	TGTGCCAGCAGCTTAGAAGTTTTCTACGAGCAGTACTTC	CASSLEVFYEQYF
-	-	TRBV7-6	TRBJ1-1	TGTGCCAGCAGCCTACGGGACGGAGAGAACACTGAAGCTTTCTTT	CASSLRDGENTEAFF
-	-	TRBV28	TRBJ2-1	TGTGCCAGCAGTTTGGTAGGGGACAATGAGCAGTTCTTC	CASSLVGDNEQFF
TRBD2	-	TRBV5-1	TRBJ2-1	TGCGCCAGCAGCTTGGTGGAGGCGGGAGGTCCGAGCTCCTACAATGAGCAGTTCTTC	CASSLVEAGGPSSYNEQFF
-	-	TRBV19	TRBJ1-2	TGTGCCAGTAGTCTTAAATTCCCGGGGACCGCCTATGGCTACACCTTC	CASSLKFPGTAYGYTF
TRBD1	-	TRBV9	TRBJ2-2	TGTGCCAGCAGCGAGGGACAGTCAAACACCGGGGAGCTGTTTTTT	CASSEGQSNTGELFF
-	-	TRBV7-9	TRBJ2-7	TGTGCCAGCAGCCCTGGAGACAGGACCTACGAGCAGTACTTC	CASSPGDRTYEQYF
TRBD1	few	TRBV19	TRBJ1-4	TGTGCCAGTAGTATTGGACAGGGGGCTTATATGTTTTTT	CASSIGQGAYMFF
TRBD1	-	TRBV27	TRBJ1-2	TGTGCCAGCAGTTTCCGGGGAACCGGGACAGGGGTGGGTGGCTACACCTTC	CASSFRGTGTGVGGYTF